This TCR beta chain was captured in a study of PD-1 blockade in classical Hodgkin lymphoma. At the level of the study: Patients were given intravenous nivolumab, 3 mg/kg, every 2 weeks.

This table comes from immunoSEQ multiplex PCR, and its TCRdb copy is limited to in-frame clones, with some not included. Of around 22,000 clones listed, around 80% were seen once; the top ten hold roughly 15%. The germline gives CDR1 SGHDN, CDR2 FVKESK. The CDR3 has 13 amino acids. All patients experienced relapse after autologous stem cell transplantation, and brentuximab vedotin exposure was variable. In regard to this clone: Antigen: not known. Relative to the germline gene, one junction end is altered; a read error may explain this.

Study results and limitations: It was among complete responders that baseline diversity resembled that of newly diagnosed patients.

The chain has TRBV14 and TRBJ1-3, with 7 bases matching TRBD1. The source of this sequence is a human donor with classical Hodgkin lymphoma. Sequencing used peripheral blood mononuclear cells (PBMCs), obtained before the second cycle of nivolumab. The CDR3 loop reads CASSPDRVKTIVF. Written as DNA, the CDR3 is TGTGCCAGCAGTCCAGACAGGGTAAAGACGATTGTGTTT.